The rows below give T cell receptor beta chains drawn from one sample of a study of blood T cell repertoires in COVID-19. TCRdb's copy holds only in-frame clones and misses some; the assay was immunoSEQ multiplex PCR. The sample yields approximately 65,000 clones, approximately 80% seen once. The material sequenced was PBMCs or T cells enriched from blood (not recorded which). These receptors were taken from a woman between 35 and 50 years old with acute COVID-19. The CDR3 runs from the conserved cysteine through the conserved F or W. A D gene is named only where the DNA matches it firmly. Not every row has a clone size; where given, it reads once, few, many or a size class.

j_gene | v_gene | abundance | d_gene | CDR3aa | CDR3nt
TRBJ2-2 | TRBV5-6 | . | . | CASSYTGLNTGELFF | TGTGCCAGCAGCTACACGGGACTGAACACCGGGGAGCTGTTTTTT
TRBJ1-1 | TRBV5-1 | . | . | CASSTRADEAFF | TGCGCCAGCAGTACGAGGGCCGATGAAGCTTTCTTT
TRBJ2-5 | TRBV9 | . | TRBD2 | CASSVGGAGEETQYF | TGTGCCAGCAGCGTAGGGGGAGCGGGAGAAGAGACCCAGTACTTC
TRBJ2-5 | TRBV4-1 | . | TRBD1 | CASSQDSVGGSETQYF | TGCGCCAGCAGCCAAGATAGTGTAGGGGGCAGTGAGACCCAGTACTTC
TRBJ1-5 | TRBV2 | few | . | CASSPGQLSNQPQHF | TGTGCCAGCAGCCCAGGACAGCTTAGCAATCAGCCCCAGCATTTT
TRBJ2-7 | TRBV3-1/TRBV3-2 | . | . | CASSRTEGSYEQYF | TGTGCCAGCAGCCGAACGGAGGGGTCCTACGAGCAGTACTTC
TRBJ2-5 | TRBV28 | . | . | CASSLRGQETQYF | TGTGCCAGCAGTTTGCGGGGTCAAGAGACCCAGTACTTC
TRBJ2-1 | TRBV24-1 | . | TRBD1 | CATGQGVGEQFF | TGTGCCACCGGACAGGGAGTTGGTGAGCAGTTCTTC
TRBJ1-3 | TRBV28 | . | . | CASSYPYRASGNTIYF | TGTGCCAGCAGTTACCCCTACAGGGCTTCGGGAAACACCATATATTTT
TRBJ1-2 | TRBV19 | once | . | CASIRGAGYGYTF | TGTGCCAGCATACGGGGGGCTGGCTATGGCTACACCTTC
TRBJ1-6 | TRBV6-5 | . | . | CASTRDRRNSPLHF | TGTGCCAGCACCAGAGACAGGCGGAATTCACCCCTCCACTTT
TRBJ2-3 | TRBV5-4 | . | TRBD2 | CASSLDGLAGDTQYF | TGTGCCAGCAGCTTGGATGGACTAGCTGGAGATACGCAGTATTTT
TRBJ2-1 | TRBV7-8 | once | TRBD1 | CASSSGQGAYNEQFF | TGTGCCAGCAGCTCGGGACAGGGAGCCTACAATGAGCAGTTCTTC
TRBJ1-3 | TRBV2 | . | . | CASGGEISGNTIYF | TGTGCCAGCGGAGGGGAGATCTCTGGAAACACCATATATTTT
TRBJ1-3 | TRBV9 | . | . | CASSVKAAASGNTIYF | TGTGCCAGCAGCGTAAAAGCGGCAGCCTCTGGAAACACCATATATTTT
TRBJ1-4 | TRBV19 | few | . | CASSIRGDGEKLFF | TGTGCCAGTAGTATCCGGGGGGATGGTGAAAAACTGTTTTTT
TRBJ1-5 | TRBV28 | . | . | CASSPPPGAAGNQPQHF | TGTGCCAGCAGTCCCCCCCCAGGGGCGGCGGGCAATCAGCCCCAGCATTTT
TRBJ2-3 | TRBV7-9 | . | . | CASSFLTPGTDTQYF | TGTGCCAGCAGCTTTTTAACGCCGGGCACAGATACGCAGTATTTT
TRBJ1-5 | TRBV27 | . | . | CASSLLFSGPQHF | TGTGCCAGCAGTTTACTCTTCAGCGGGCCCCAGCATTTT
TRBJ1-3 | TRBV27 | . | . | CASNSSGNTIYF | TGTGCCAGCAACAGCTCTGGAAACACCATATATTTT
TRBJ1-1 | TRBV2 | once | . | CASSVRTEYTEAFF | TGTGCCAGCAGTGTTCGGACAGAATACACTGAAGCTTTCTTT
TRBJ2-2 | TRBV3-1/TRBV3-2 | few | . | CASSQFRNTGELFF | TGTGCCAGCAGCCAATTCCGGAACACCGGGGAGCTGTTTTTT
TRBJ1-2 | TRBV18 | . | . | CASSPRQTNYGYTF | TGTGCCAGCTCACCGAGGCAGACTAACTATGGCTACACCTTC
TRBJ1-6 | TRBV15 | . | . | CATSSGQNSPLHF | TGTGCCACCAGCAGTGGACAGAATTCACCCCTCCACTTT
TRBJ2-2 | TRBV2 | . | TRBD1 | CASSRTGNTGELFF | TGTGCCAGCAGCAGGACAGGGAACACCGGGGAGCTGTTTTTT